These 28 T cell receptor beta chains came from one sample sequenced in a study of blood T cell repertoires in COVID-19. Measured with immunoSEQ multiplex PCR; TCRdb has only the in-frame clones, and not every one. Altogether 360,000 or so clones are present, roughly 89% being singletons, with the ten largest covering around 7%. Sequencing input: peripheral blood. The receptors shown here come from a man aged 18 to 29 with active or convalescent COVID-19.

The rearrangement links TRBV25-1 to TRBJ1-1; tentative D call: TRBD1 (5 bases). This CDR3 has 13 residues. Germline V gives CDR1 MGHDK, CDR2 SYGVNS. Trimming left V 2 bases short and J 5 bases short, with 9 bases between. CDR3 loop: CASSERGETEAFF. The DNA for the CDR3 is TGTGCCAGCAGTGAAAGGGGCGAGACTGAAGCTTTCTTT.

V is TRBV9 and J is TRBJ2-1, with D possibly matching TRBD1 (5 bases). The ends were cut back, 1 base at V and 10 bases at J, with 9 bases in the middle. The CDR3 loop spans 12 amino acids. Germline V CDR1 and CDR2: SGDLS, YYNGEE. The chain's CDR3 is CASSVLSGEQFF. CDR3 nucleotides: TGTGCCAGCAGCGTACTTTCAGGGGAGCAGTTCTTC.

This chain joins TRBV15 and TRBJ2-2; 9 bases match TRBD1. The CDR3 extends over 16 amino acids. V shed 0 bases and J 6 bases; nucleotides not matched to a gene: 5. Per germline, CDR1 LNHNV and CDR2 YYDKDF (reference sequence). The chain's CDR3 is CATSREDRGYPGELFF. The CDR3 bases are TGTGCCACCAGCAGAGAAGACAGGGGGTACCCCGGGGAGCTGTTTTTT.

CDR3 region: CASSEERTSTTNTGELFF. CDR3 in DNA: TGTGCCAGCAGTGAAGAGCGGACTAGCACAACGAACACCGGGGAGCTGTTTTTT. The V gene is TRBV6-1, the J gene TRBJ2-2, with 8 nucleotides matching TRBD2. The CDR3 totals 18 residues. V shed 1 base and J 0 bases; nucleotides not matched to a gene: 7. In germline, CDR1 is MNHNS, CDR2 SASEGT.

This sequence joins TRBV9 and TRBJ2-4; 8 bases are a match to TRBD2. In germline, CDR1 is SGDLS, CDR2 YYNGEE. The ends lost 0 bases at V and 8 bases at J; junction bases unmatched: 10. The CDR3 contains 16 residues. For the CDR3, the DNA is TGTGCCAGCAGCGTAGGGAGTAGCGGGGTATGGGACATTCAGTACTTC. This gives the protein CASSVGSSGVWDIQYF.

This clone was recorded once. This sequence joins TRBV7-2 and TRBJ2-7; a weak D match, TRBD2 (5 bases). The CDR3 consists of 15 residues. Deletions cut 7 bases from V and 0 bases from J, with 16 bases between. The V gene's germline CDR1 is SGHTA and CDR2 FQGNSA. CDR3 in amino acids: CASILTPGDSYEQYF. CDR3 coding DNA: TGTGCCAGCATCCTTACTCCCGGGGACTCCTACGAGCAGTACTTC.

V and J are TRBV28 and TRBJ2-7, with D possibly matching TRBD1 (5 bases). The ends were cut back, 3 bases at V and 2 bases at J, with 17 bases in the middle. The CDR3 spans 16 residues. In germline, CDR1 is MDHEN, CDR2 SYDVKM. CDR3 bases: TGTGCCAGCAGTTTTAAGTTCACCGACAGAACCTACGAGCAGTACTTC. Protein sequence: CASSFKFTDRTYEQYF.

The genes are TRBV2 and TRBJ1-3; D is uncertain. In germline, CDR1 is SNHLY, CDR2 FYNNEI. There are 15 residues in the CDR3. Between the trimmed V and J ends, which lost 2 bases and 0 bases, there was a span of 8 bases. This CDR3 reads CASSEWRFSGNTIYF. As DNA, the CDR3 is TGTGCCAGCAGTGAATGGCGGTTCTCTGGAAACACCATATATTTT. Full variable domain (missing parts from reference TRBV2 and TRBJ1-3): EPEVTQTPSHQVTQMGQEVILRCVPISNHLYFYWYRQILGQKVEFLVSFYNNEISEKSEIFDDQFSVERPDGSNFTLKIRSTKLEDSAMYFCASSEWRFSGNTIYFGEGSWLTVV.

V and J are TRBV6-2 or TRBV6-3 and TRBJ2-7; 8 bases are a match to TRBD2. The CDR3 contains 17 residues. CDR1 and CDR2 from the germline V gene are MNHEY and SVGEGT. The ends lost 6 bases at V and 2 bases at J; junction bases unmatched: 15. Here the CDR3 reads CASSQPRGGRGTYEQYF. The DNA for the CDR3 is TGTGCCAGCAGCCAACCTCGGGGGGGGCGCGGGACCTACGAGCAGTACTTC.

V usage is TRBV19 and J usage is TRBJ2-1; 9 bases fit TRBD2. The CDR3 runs to 18 residues. V shed 3 bases, J shed 8 bases, and the junction held 17 bases outside the gene matches. Germline V gene lookup returns CDR1 LNHDA and CDR2 SQIVND (reference sequence). The CDR3 protein is CASSIRGGGADLPDEQFF. As DNA, the CDR3 is TGTGCCAGTAGTATCAGGGGCGGGGGGGCAGACCTCCCCGATGAGCAGTTCTTC.

The J gene is TRBJ1-5, the V gene TRBV28; 8 nucleotides line up with TRBD1. The CDR3 is made up of 15 amino acids. The junction had 11 bases not matched to a gene; V was cut back by 6 bases and J by 7 bases. Germline V gene sequence: CDR1 MDHEN, CDR2 SYDVKM. The CDR3 here is CASRPSQGAQQPQHF. Written as DNA, the CDR3 is TGTGCCAGCAGGCCCTCTCAGGGGGCGCAACAGCCCCAGCATTTT.

This chain joins TRBV18 and TRBJ1-2, with D unclear. CDR3 length: 14 residues. The germline CDR1 and CDR2 sequences are KGHSH and LQKENI. The V end was cut by 8 bases, the J end by 7 bases, with 20 bases between. The CDR3 DNA sequence: TGTGCCAGCCGGGGTTGGGCAGAACCGCTTGGCTACACCTTC. This sequence encodes CASRGWAEPLGYTF.

This chain joins TRBV28 and TRBJ2-7, with 7 positions matching TRBD1. V shed 6 bases and J 2 bases; nucleotides not matched to a gene: 7. This CDR3 has 14 residues. CDR1 and CDR2 (germline): MDHEN, SYDVKM. Here the CDR3 reads CASRLRDRPYEQYF. CDR3 DNA sequence: TGTGCCAGCAGACTCCGGGACAGACCCTACGAGCAGTACTTC.

This chain uses TRBV19 with TRBJ2-2, with TRBD2 as a possible D gene (6 bases). The CDR3 runs to 15 residues. Per the germline V gene, CDR1 is LNHDA and CDR2 is SQIVND (reference sequence). V was pared by 4 bases and J by 2 bases, with 11 bases between. The CDR3 is CASSSLGLNTGELFF. For the CDR3, the DNA is TGTGCCAGTAGTAGTCTGGGACTCAACACCGGGGAGCTGTTTTTT.

This rearrangement joins TRBV9 to TRBJ2-1; TRBD2 matches 7 bases. Trimming removed 2 bases from V and 9 bases from J; junction bases left unmatched: 11. This CDR3 has 15 amino acids. Germline V gene sequence: CDR1 SGDLS, CDR2 YYNGEE. In nucleotides, the CDR3 is TGTGCCAGCAGCGTGACGGGAGGAGCCCTTGGTGAGCAGTTCTTC. This encodes CASSVTGGALGEQFF.

This chain uses TRBV19 with TRBJ2-7, with D possibly matching TRBD2 (5 bases). Trimming took 5 bases from V and 4 from J, leaving 15 bases between them. CDR3 length: 14 residues. The germline gives CDR1 LNHDA, CDR2 SQIVND (reference sequence). The CDR3 is CASSPTGKVYEQYF. CDR3 nucleotide sequence: TGTGCCAGTAGTCCCACGGGGAAGGTTTACGAGCAGTACTTC.

CDR3 sequence reads: CATSDFGTQYF. The CDR3 nucleotides read TGTGCCACCAGTGATTTCGGGACCCAGTACTTC. V is TRBV24-1 and J is TRBJ2-5; D not resolved. The germline V and J ends were trimmed by 1 base and 7 bases, with 3 bases remaining between them. The CDR3 length is 11 residues. Germline values: CDR1 KGHDR, CDR2 SFDVKD.

The CDR3 here is CASSQGRDLETQYF. DNA of the CDR3: TGTGCCAGCAGCCAAGGGAGGGATCTCGAGACCCAGTACTTC. The chain uses TRBV4-2 and TRBJ2-5, with a tentative D call TRBD2 (6 bases). Germline CDR1 and CDR2: LGHNA and YNFKEQ. V was pared by 1 base and J by 5 bases, with 11 bases between. This CDR3 contains 14 residues.

V gene TRBV5-1 combines with J gene TRBJ1-4, with 8 positions matching TRBD1. CDR3 length: 16 residues. Trimming at V came to 4 bases and at J to 7 bases, leaving 12 bases not matched to a gene. The germline CDR1 and CDR2 sequences are SGHRS and YFSETQ. CDR3 nucleotides: TGCGCCAGCAGCGAAACAGGGGGGGTTGGTAGTGAAAAACTGTTTTTT. It codes for CASSETGGVGSEKLFF. Combining the CDR3 with reference TRBV5-1 and TRBJ1-4 gives the whole variable domain KAGVTQTPRYLIKTRGQQVTLSCSPISGHRSVSWYQQTPGQGLQFLFEYFSETQRNKGNFPGRFSGRQFSNSRSEMNVSTLELGDSALYLCASSETGGVGSEKLFFGSGTQLSVL.

This clone was seen only a few times. V usage is TRBV4-3 and J usage is TRBJ1-2; perhaps TRBD1 as D (5 bases). The length of the CDR3 is 15 residues. The germline V gene has CDR1 LGHNA and CDR2 YSLEER. The V and J ends lost 0 bases and 5 bases respectively, with 13 bases between them. CDR3 bases: TGCGCCAGCAGCCAAGATTGGGCAGGGCGGTATGGCTACACCTTC. It yields the protein CASSQDWAGRYGYTF.

The V gene is TRBV7-3, the J gene TRBJ2-3, with 9 bases lining up with TRBD2. Looked up from germline, CDR1 is SGHTA and CDR2 is FQGTGA. The CDR3 loop spans 15 amino acids. V shed 4 bases and J 5 bases; nucleotides not matched to a gene: 7. The CDR3 protein is CASSSSGAVGDTQYF. The CDR3 DNA is TGTGCCAGCAGCTCTAGCGGGGCCGTGGGAGATACGCAGTATTTT.

This chain links TRBV30 with TRBJ1-2; possibly TRBD1 for D (5 bases). Trimming took off 2 bases at V and 8 bases at J, with 15 bases between the two ends. Germline V lookup: CDR1 GTSNPN, CDR2 SVGIG (reference sequence). CDR3 length equals 13 residues. The CDR3 coding sequence is TGTGCCTGGAGTCGCGGGACGGGTGGAGGCTACACCTTC. This encodes CAWSRGTGGGYTF.

This CDR3 reads CASSPRTSGGGTPQYF. DNA for the CDR3: TGTGCCAGCAGCCCGCGGACTAGCGGGGGGGGGACTCCGCAGTATTTT. This chain uses TRBV3-1 (or the pseudogene TRBV3-2) with TRBJ2-3; TRBD2 agrees at 15 bases. V trimming: 4 bases; J trimming: 10 bases; junction bases outside the gene matches: 9. This CDR3 is 16 amino acids long. CDR1 and CDR2 (germline): LGHDT, YNNKEL (reference sequence).

The chain links TRBV11-2 to TRBJ1-5, with TRBD1 matching 7 bases. The germline V gene has CDR1 SGHAT and CDR2 FQNNGV. J gave up 1 base and V 6 bases, and 3 bases lay outside the gene matches. There are 14 residues in the CDR3. For the CDR3, the DNA is TGTGCCAGCAGTACAGGGGTAAGCAATCAGCCCCAGCATTTT. It translates to CASSTGVSNQPQHF.

This rearrangement joins TRBV10-3 to TRBJ2-1; TRBD2 agrees at 8 bases. V lost 2 bases to trimming and J lost 4 bases; unmatched junction nucleotides: 4. The CDR3 spans 15 residues. Per the germline V gene, CDR1 is ENHRY and CDR2 is SYGVKD. CDR3 protein: CAISEPTSDYNEQFF. DNA for the CDR3: TGTGCCATCAGTGAGCCGACTAGCGATTACAATGAGCAGTTCTTC.

The chain carries TRBV28 and TRBJ1-3; D is uncertain. The CDR3 length is 13 residues. Germline loops: CDR1 MDHEN, CDR2 SYDVKM. V was cut by 4 bases and J by 7 bases, with 11 bases left in between. The CDR3 nucleotides are TGTGCCAGCAGTTCCGGGATCCGGAACACCATATATTTT. Residues: CASSSGIRNTIYF.

The chain couples TRBV7-9 to TRBJ2-3, with 12 bases fitting TRBD2. This CDR3 comprises 15 residues. J was trimmed by 4 bases and V by 3 bases; bases with no gene match: 2. From germline, CDR1 is SEHNR and CDR2 FQNEAQ (reference sequence). CDR3 in amino acids: CASSFLAGGPDTQYF. CDR3 sequence (DNA): TGTGCCAGCAGCTTTCTAGCGGGAGGGCCAGATACGCAGTATTTT.

This clone showed up just once. The chain combines TRBV7-3 with TRBJ2-7, with 9 bases aligning to TRBD1. The CDR3 has 15 residues. V gave up 5 bases and J gave up 5 bases; unmatched junction bases: 10. The germline CDR1 and CDR2 sequences are SGHTA and FQGTGA. The CDR3 region has the DNA TGTGCCAGCAGCCATACCGGGACAGGGATTAACGAGCAGTACTTC. It yields the protein CASSHTGTGINEQYF.